This T cell receptor (beta chain) was recorded in a study of cytomegalovirus exposure and HLA in healthy donors. CDR3 length: 15 residues. From germline, CDR1 is SSHAT and CDR2 FNYEAQ (reference sequence). A word on this clone: A read error may produce the germline difference seen at one junction end.

A multiplex PCR was run with 60 Vbeta primers and 13 Jbeta primers. Original data processing: Later work found about 80 million unique TCR beta chains, with some 11 million shared. Clones were read by immunoSEQ multiplex PCR, and TCRdb kept only the in-frame ones, dropping some. The V and J calls and clone size are taken from that table; D and trimming were inferred from the DNA. The sample yields around 180,000 clones, around 84% seen once. Sequencing input: PBMCs. The clonotype was recovered from a boy younger than 10 in good health and CMV-seronegative. The gene calls are TRBV7-7 and TRBJ1-4; D might be TRBD1 (5 bases). CDR3 nucleotide sequence: TGTGCTAGCAGCTTAGTGGCAGGGAGGAATGAAAAACTGTTTTTT. Protein: CASSLVAGRNEKLFF.